The T cell receptor (beta chain) under discussion was sequenced for a study of a mutant IDH1 vaccine in newly diagnosed glioma. Study background: Vaccinations were initiated 4-6 weeks following radiotherapy alone, or were given together with temozolomide cycles. Patients got radiotherapy, temozolomide, or both beforehand, and most got both.

Time point specified: week 23, last vaccination. Vaccination used 300 ug of mutant IDH1 20-mer peptide per dose, with topical imiquimod. This CDR3 is 15 amino acids long. Germline CDR1 GTSNPN, CDR2 SVGIG (reference sequence). The V segment lost 3 bases and the J segment 6 bases; nucleotides outside the gene matches: 6. Data came from immunoSEQ multiplex PCR; TCRdb stores just in-frame clones and leaves some out. There are roughly 50,000 clones in the sample; about 81% occur only once, and around 8% lies in the top ten. This clone was counted between two and nine times. No antigen is known for it. This specimen consisted of PBMCs, obtained from a glioma patient whose treatment included an IDH1 peptide vaccine. The chain links TRBV30 to TRBJ2-2, with 11 bases matching TRBD1. This sequence was found in a woman between 40 and 55 years old with glioma. Some clones in this sample may be carry-over from other donors' samples. The CDR3 reads CAWRGGQGDAGELFF. In nucleotides, the CDR3 is TGTGCCTGGAGGGGGGGACAGGGGGACGCCGGGGAGCTGTTTTTT.